These T cell receptor beta chains were read from a single sample in a study of T cell responses to AZD1222 COVID-19 vaccine. The method was immunoSEQ multiplex PCR; TCRdb's version includes in-frame clones alone and lacks a portion of them. The sample records about 110,000 clones, around 93% being singletons. Sequencing was performed on peripheral blood, taken on day 0 of AZD1222 vaccination. All receptors come from an adult in good health. The CDR3 runs from the conserved cysteine through the conserved F or W. The D gene is left open where the match is weak. Some rows have no size entry. The others give once, few or many, or a class for an expanded clone.

V	length	size	D	J	CDR3	DNA
TRBV30	14	-	-	TRBJ1-3	CAWSDGSSGNTIYF	TGTGCCTGGTCCGACGGAAGCTCTGGAAACACCATATATTTT
TRBV3-1/TRBV3-2	14	-	TRBD1	TRBJ2-7	CASSQDRGHYEQYF	TGTGCCAGCAGCCAAGACAGGGGGCACTACGAGCAGTACTTC
TRBV12-1	18	-	-	TRBJ2-5	CASSFALASGSGGETQYF	TGTGCCAGCAGCTTTGCCTTGGCTAGCGGATCCGGGGGAGAGACCCAGTACTTC
TRBV28	12	few	-	TRBJ1-4	CASSFLGEKLFF	TGTGCCAGCAGTTTTCTTGGGGAAAAACTGTTTTTT
TRBV6-5	12	-	-	TRBJ1-1	CASRTRLPEAFF	TGTGCCAGCAGAACTAGACTACCTGAAGCTTTCTTT
TRBV11-2	16	-	TRBD1	TRBJ2-2	CASSSFDRATIGELFF	TGTGCCAGCAGCTCGTTCGACAGGGCCACCATCGGGGAGCTGTTTTTT
TRBV5-5	15	-	TRBD1	TRBJ1-2	CASSPGRQGGNGYTF	TGTGCCAGCAGCCCGGGAAGGCAGGGGGGGAATGGCTACACCTTC
TRBV5-6	17	-	-	TRBJ1-3	CASSLGAGLLSGNTIYF	TGTGCCAGCAGCTTGGGTGCGGGGCTCCTCTCTGGAAACACCATATATTTT
TRBV28	14	-	-	TRBJ1-2	CASSLTYRIYGYTF	TGTGCCAGCAGTTTAACTTACAGAATCTATGGCTACACCTTC
TRBV28	15	-	-	TRBJ2-5	CASSPGGDHMETQYF	TGTGCCAGCAGTCCGGGTGGGGATCACATGGAGACCCAGTACTTC
TRBV5-4	16	-	TRBD2	TRBJ2-1	CASSHLSGGVYNEQFF	TGTGCCAGCAGCCATCTCTCGGGGGGGGTATACAATGAGCAGTTCTTC
TRBV5-1	18	-	TRBD1	TRBJ2-6	CASSSRQGRRRGANVLTF	TGCGCCAGCAGCTCACGACAGGGGAGAAGAAGGGGGGCCAACGTCCTGACTTTC
TRBV11-2	14	-	TRBD1	TRBJ2-7	CASSFGTGIGEQYF	TGTGCCAGCAGCTTCGGGACAGGGATTGGCGAGCAGTACTTC
TRBV30	12	once	-	TRBJ2-3	CAWSVLGDTQYF	TGTGCCTGGAGCGTCCTGGGGGATACGCAGTATTTT
TRBV2	13	-	-	TRBJ2-5	CASAGSHRETQYF	TGTGCCAGCGCCGGATCTCATCGAGAGACCCAGTACTTC
TRBV24-1	14	-	-	TRBJ2-5	CATSDWQGGETQYF	TGTGCCACCAGTGATTGGCAGGGTGGGGAGACCCAGTACTTC
TRBV7-8	15	-	-	TRBJ1-1	CASSLPRVGIPEAFF	TGTGCCAGCAGCCTCCCCCGGGTGGGGATCCCTGAAGCTTTCTTT
TRBV5-8	14	-	-	TRBJ1-1	CASSLAAVNTEAFF	TGTGCCAGCAGCTTGGCTGCCGTGAACACTGAAGCTTTCTTT
TRBV5-4	13	-	-	TRBJ1-1	CASRSGTSTEAFF	TGTGCCAGCAGATCCGGGACTTCCACCGAAGCTTTCTTT
TRBV10-2	13	-	TRBD1	TRBJ1-2	CASRGQGAGGYTF	TGCGCCAGCAGGGGACAGGGGGCAGGAGGCTACACCTTC
TRBV4-2	12	once	-	TRBJ2-3	CASSQDSDTQYF	TGTGCCAGCAGCCAAGATTCGGATACGCAGTATTTT
TRBV5-5	12	-	TRBD1	TRBJ1-2	CASSLGGGRDSF	TGTGCCAGCAGCTTGGGAGGAGGGCGGGACAGCTTC
TRBV9	15	-	-	TRBJ2-3	CASSVDFRGTDTQYF	TGTGCCAGCAGCGTAGATTTCCGTGGCACAGATACGCAGTATTTT
TRBV6-1	16	-	-	TRBJ1-5	CASSELGGGSNQPQHF	TGTGCCAGCAGTGAATTGGGAGGGGGGAGCAATCAGCCCCAGCATTTT
TRBV5-1	15	-	-	TRBJ1-1	CASSLDVRPNTEAFF	TGCGCCAGCAGCTTGGATGTCAGACCGAACACTGAAGCTTTCTTT
TRBV7-3	18	-	TRBD2	TRBJ2-1	CASSLQSGGILGLNEQFF	TGTGCCAGCAGCTTACAAAGCGGGGGGATACTCGGGTTGAATGAGCAGTTCTTC
TRBV5-1	15	-	-	TRBJ1-2	CASSLGQQKNYGYTF	TGCGCCAGCAGCTTGGGTCAACAGAAAAACTATGGCTACACCTTC
TRBV7-9	16	-	-	TRBJ2-3	CASSLERRGRTDTQYF	TGTGCCAGCAGCTTAGAAAGGCGGGGGCGCACAGATACGCAGTATTTT
TRBV11-2	15	once	TRBD1	TRBJ2-2	CASSPRTGIFGELFF	TGTGCCAGCAGCCCACGGACAGGGATTTTCGGGGAGCTGTTTTTT
TRBV7-9	15	-	TRBD1	TRBJ1-2	CASSLPGQGTYGYTF	TGTGCCAGCAGCTTGCCGGGACAGGGGACCTATGGCTACACCTTC
TRBV27	15	-	-	TRBJ2-7	CASSSSLRGNHEQYF	TGTGCCAGCAGTTCTTCTCTCCGGGGAAACCACGAGCAGTACTTC
TRBV10-3	12	once	-	TRBJ2-3	CAISARLDTQYF	TGTGCCATCAGTGCCCGGCTAGATACGCAGTATTTT
TRBV19	13	-	TRBD1	TRBJ2-7	CASSNGQGYEQYF	TGTGCCAGTAGTAATGGACAGGGCTACGAGCAGTACTTC
TRBV23-1	13	-	TRBD1	TRBJ2-7	CASSRDRADEQYF	TGCGCCAGCAGTCGGGACAGGGCGGACGAGCAGTACTTC
TRBV9	14	-	-	TRBJ1-1	CASSDLAGPTEAFF	TGTGCCAGCAGCGACCTTGCCGGTCCCACTGAAGCTTTCTTT
TRBV7-6	15	-	TRBD1	TRBJ1-1	CASSRGTGLNTEAFF	TGTGCCAGCAGCAGAGGGACAGGCTTGAACACTGAAGCTTTCTTT
TRBV27	15	once	-	TRBJ1-2	CASTPTGDLNYGYTF	TGTGCCAGCACTCCCACCGGGGACCTAAACTATGGCTACACCTTC
TRBV6-6	14	-	TRBD1	TRBJ2-7	CASRGGQGPYEQYF	TGTGCCAGCAGAGGAGGACAGGGGCCCTACGAGCAGTACTTC
TRBV5-5	15	-	TRBD2	TRBJ2-7	CASSLQRGGLYEQYF	TGTGCCAGCAGCTTACAGCGGGGGGGCCTCTACGAGCAGTACTTC
TRBV9	13	-	TRBD1	TRBJ1-1	CASSAEGATEAFF	TGTGCCAGCAGCGCCGAGGGGGCGACTGAAGCTTTCTTT
TRBV2	13	-	-	TRBJ1-1	CASSGQVNTEAFF	TGTGCCAGCAGTGGGCAGGTGAACACTGAAGCTTTCTTT
TRBV6-5	14	-	TRBD1	TRBJ1-2	CASSLTGQAGGYTF	TGTGCCAGCAGTCTAACAGGACAGGCGGGAGGCTACACCTTC
TRBV19	15	-	-	TRBJ1-2	CASSPEGSASYGYTF	TGTGCCAGTAGTCCCGAGGGATCCGCGAGCTATGGCTACACCTTC
TRBV5-1	14	-	-	TRBJ2-7	CASSLAGTTYEQYF	TGCGCCAGCAGCTTGGCCGGGACAACCTACGAGCAGTACTTC
TRBV7-9	13	-	-	TRBJ2-7	CASSLGGRYEQYF	TGTGCCAGCAGCTTAGGGGGAAGGTACGAGCAGTACTTC
TRBV5-6	15	-	-	TRBJ2-5	CASNLVGLRQETQYF	TGTGCCAGCAACCTGGTAGGACTGCGCCAAGAGACCCAGTACTTC
TRBV7-9	15	-	TRBD1	TRBJ1-2	CASSLTSGQIYGYTF	TGTGCCAGCAGCCTTACTTCGGGACAGATTTATGGCTACACCTTC
TRBV5-1	12	-	-	TRBJ1-5	CASRQVNQPQHF	TGCGCCAGCAGACAGGTGAATCAGCCCCAGCATTTT
TRBV11-2	13	-	-	TRBJ1-2	CASSLGGGSGYTF	TGTGCCAGCAGCCTCGGCGGGGGGAGTGGCTACACCTTC
TRBV7-9	16	-	TRBD1	TRBJ2-3	CASSSRTGGESDTQYF	TGTGCCAGCAGCTCCCGGACAGGGGGCGAGTCAGATACGCAGTATTTT
TRBV4-1	15	few	TRBD1	TRBJ1-4	CASSSDRGLGEKLFF	TGCGCCAGCAGCTCCGACAGGGGGCTGGGAGAAAAACTGTTTTTT
TRBV19	16	-	-	TRBJ2-7	CASSIDVSGGTSEQYF	TGTGCCAGTAGTATAGACGTCAGCGGTGGTACCAGCGAGCAGTACTTC
TRBV5-1	14	-	-	TRBJ1-2	CASSLGASDYGYTF	TGCGCCAGCAGCTTGGGGGCCTCAGACTATGGCTACACCTTC
TRBV5-1	15	-	-	TRBJ1-4	CASSLATNEEEKLFF	TGCGCCAGCAGCTTGGCCACGAACGAGGAGGAAAAACTGTTTTTT
TRBV28	14	-	-	TRBJ1-1	CASIGGGGRTEAFF	TGTGCCAGCATAGGCGGGGGCGGGCGCACTGAAGCTTTCTTT
TRBV28	14	-	-	TRBJ1-5	CASSLKAGRQPQHF	TGTGCCAGCAGTTTAAAAGCGGGCAGGCAGCCCCAGCATTTT
TRBV4-2	13	-	-	TRBJ2-3	CASSQGNTDTQYF	TGTGCCAGCAGCCAAGGCAACACAGATACGCAGTATTTT
TRBV10-2	11	-	-	TRBJ1-5	CASGGSQPQHF	TGCGCCAGCGGGGGGAGTCAGCCCCAGCATTTT
TRBV18	15	-	TRBD1	TRBJ1-1	CASSPRTGKGTEAFF	TGTGCCAGCTCACCAAGGACAGGGAAGGGCACTGAAGCTTTCTTT